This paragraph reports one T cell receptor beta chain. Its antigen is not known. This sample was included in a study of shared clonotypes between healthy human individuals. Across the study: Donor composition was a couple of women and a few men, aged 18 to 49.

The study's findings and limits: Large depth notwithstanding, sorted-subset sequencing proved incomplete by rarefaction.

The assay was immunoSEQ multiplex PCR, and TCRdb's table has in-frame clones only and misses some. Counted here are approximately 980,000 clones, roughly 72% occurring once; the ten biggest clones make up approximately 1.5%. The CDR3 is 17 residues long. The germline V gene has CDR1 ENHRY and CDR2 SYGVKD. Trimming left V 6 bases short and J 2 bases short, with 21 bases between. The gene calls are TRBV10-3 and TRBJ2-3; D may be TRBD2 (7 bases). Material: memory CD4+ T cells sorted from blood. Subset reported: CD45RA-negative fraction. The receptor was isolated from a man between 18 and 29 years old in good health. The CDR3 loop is CAISTGNGGLLTDTQYF. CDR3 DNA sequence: TGTGCCATCAGCACTGGGAACGGGGGGCTACTCACAGATACGCAGTATTTT.